The 27 T cell receptor beta chains below all came from one sample that was sequenced in a study of vaccination and CD4 T cells after COVID-19. Treatment reported: approximately nine-day PBMC culture with coronavirus spike peptide pools or control peptides (ViraFEST assay). The Oncomine TCR Beta short-read assay was applied to DNA of cultured CD4+ T cells. TCRdb analysed the PCR reads with MiXCR anew, one entry per CDR3 protein. The data contain about 15,000 distinct CDR3 sequences, around 38% of them singletons. Antigen specificity for these receptors is unknown. Sequenced: cultured CD4+ T cells from blood. All receptors derive from a human donor with COVID-19.

The V gene is TRBV9, the J gene TRBJ1-2; 7 positions match TRBD1. There are 16 residues in the CDR3. The germline CDR1 and CDR2 sequences are SGDLS and YYNGEE. J gave up 5 bases and V 4 bases, and 14 bases lay outside the gene matches. The CDR3 spells CASSSGQAPLSYGYTF. The DNA for the CDR3 is TGTGCCAGCAGCAGTGGACAGGCCCCTCTCAGTTATGGCTACACCTTC.

This clonotype was observed a few times. The rearrangement links TRBV20-1 to TRBJ2-5; D is ambiguous. Trimming pared 7 bases from V and 5 bases from J, leaving 17 bases between. CDR3 length: 13 residues. Germline V gives CDR1 DFQATT, CDR2 SNEGSKA (reference sequence). CDR3 coding DNA: TGCAGTGGGGTCCGCCCCGGGTACGAGACCCAGTACTTC. Residues: CSGVRPGYETQYF.

This rearrangement joins TRBV7-2 to TRBJ2-3; 11 nucleotides align to TRBD2. CDR3 length: 16 residues. V lost 3 bases and J lost 4; bases outside the gene matches: 6. CDR1 and CDR2 from the germline V gene are SGHTA and FQGNSA. CDR3 coding DNA: TGTGCCAGCAGCTTCCGACTAGCGGGGACCGCAGATACGCAGTATTTT. Translating it yields CASSFRLAGTADTQYF. Full variable domain (outside the CDR3, taken from reference TRBV7-2 and TRBJ2-3): GAGVSQSPSNKVTEKGKDVELRCDPISGHTALYWYRQSLGQGLEFLIYFQGNSAPDKSGLPSDRFSAERTGGSVSTLTIQRTQQEDSAVYLCASSFRLAGTADTQYFGPGTRLTVL.

This clonotype was observed once. One end of the junction varies from germline; a read error may be responsible. V gene TRBV7-7 combines with J gene TRBJ2-7; 7 nucleotides agree with TRBD1. This CDR3 is built from 13 residues. Germline V lookup: CDR1 SSHAT, CDR2 FNYEAQ (reference sequence). CDR3 protein: CASSSLDRNEQYF. The DNA for the CDR3 is TGTGCTAGCAGCTCCCTGGACAGGAACGAGCAGTACTTC.

This clonotype was recorded once. Here the CDR3 reads CASWSGGNYEQYF. The CDR3 DNA reads as TGTGCCAGCTGGAGCGGGGGGAACTACGAGCAGTACTTC. The rearrangement links TRBV12-3 or TRBV12-4 to TRBJ2-7; TRBD2 agrees at 9 bases. The CDR3 sequence is 13 residues long. With 8 bases clipped from V and 3 bases from J, the junction kept 5 bases outside the gene matches.

The rearrangement uses TRBV4-1 and TRBJ2-7; possible D gene TRBD1, 5 bases. From germline, CDR1 is MGHRA and CDR2 YSYEKL. This CDR3 is built from 13 residues. The V end was cut by 1 base, the J end by 9 bases, with 13 bases between. The chain's CDR3 is CASSQVGVRGQYF. The CDR3 bases are TGCGCCAGCAGCCAAGTAGGGGTAAGGGGGCAGTACTTC.

In DNA, the CDR3 is TGTGCCACCAGCAGAACCCGGGACAGAGACGGGGAGCTGTTTTTT. Its translation: CATSRTRDRDGELFF. The chain recombines TRBV15 with TRBJ2-2; 7 bases align to TRBD1. V lost 2 bases to trimming and J lost 7 bases; unmatched junction nucleotides: 7. The CDR3 sequence is 15 residues long. Germline V gene lookup returns CDR1 LNHNV and CDR2 YYDKDF (reference sequence).

The chain links TRBV23-1 to TRBJ2-5; TRBD1 matches at 9 bases. TRBV23-1 is identified as an open reading frame with a role that is uncertain. The CDR3 is made up of 15 amino acids. The V segment lost 0 bases and the J segment 4 bases; nucleotides outside the gene matches: 3. CDR3 DNA: TGCGCCAGCAGTCAATCTCACAGGGGGCTAGAGACCCAGTACTTC. Protein sequence: CASSQSHRGLETQYF.

The CDR3 DNA follows: TGTGCCAGCAGTTTATTAGGTGGGAGTCAGCCCCAGCATTTT. Amino acids: CASSLLGGSQPQHF. The chain carries TRBV27 and TRBJ1-5, with D uncertain. This CDR3 is built from 14 residues. Germline V CDR1 and CDR2: MNHEY, SMNVEV (reference sequence). V was cut by 1 base and J by 6 bases, with 10 bases left in between.

This clonotype occurred a few times. The rearrangement joins TRBV24-1 to TRBJ2-5; TRBD1 aligns across 7 bases. Trimming at V came to 3 bases and at J to 5 bases, leaving 5 bases not matched to a gene. Germline assignment: CDR1 KGHDR and CDR2 SFDVKD. CDR3 length: 14 amino acids. CDR3 coding DNA: TGTGCCACCAGTGATAAGACAGGGTCGGAGACCCAGTACTTC. It codes for CATSDKTGSETQYF.

This sequence joins TRBV11-2 and TRBJ1-5; weak D call: TRBD1 (6 bases). This CDR3 is built from 14 residues. Germline V CDR1 and CDR2: SGHAT, FQNNGV. V shed 2 bases and J shed 6 bases, with 11 bases lying between them. The CDR3 protein is CASSLWGGAQPQHF. The CDR3 coding sequence is TGTGCCAGCAGCTTATGGGGGGGCGCTCAGCCCCAGCATTTT. Supplemented by reference TRBV11-2 and TRBJ1-5, the full variable domain reads EAGVAQSPRYKIIEKRQSVAFWCNPISGHATLYWYQQILGQGPKLLIQFQNNGVVDDSQLPKDRFSAERLKGVDSTLKIQPAKLEDSAVYLCASSLWGGAQPQHFGDGTRLSIL.

This clonotype was seen a few times. This sequence joins TRBV5-4 and TRBJ2-2; 14 bases align to TRBD2. Germline trimming cut 4 bases from V and 5 bases from J; bases unmatched to any gene: 10. Per the germline V gene, CDR1 is SGHNT and CDR2 is YYREEE (reference sequence). This CDR3 is built from 18 residues. In nucleotides, the CDR3 is TGTGCCAGCAGCCGGACTAGCGGGGGGTTCGGGGGGACCGGGGAGCTGTTTTTT. Translation gives CASSRTSGGFGGTGELFF.

A few counts support this clonotype. The gene calls are TRBV11-3 and TRBJ2-7, with TRBD1 as a possible D gene (5 bases). The V end was cut by 6 bases, the J end by 6 bases, with 15 bases between. This CDR3 contains 13 residues. Germline-derived CDR1 and CDR2 are SGHNT and YENEEA. The chain's CDR3 is CASRSSGKGEQYF. The CDR3 DNA reads as TGTGCCAGCAGATCGTCAGGGAAAGGCGAGCAGTACTTC.

The chain employs TRBV24-1 and TRBJ1-5; 10 nucleotides align to TRBD1. The CDR3 is made up of 17 amino acids. Germline assignment: CDR1 KGHDR and CDR2 SFDVKD. The ends lost 2 bases at V and 3 bases at J; junction bases unmatched: 6. The CDR3 loop is CATSDSRTGGDNQPQHF. CDR3 in DNA: TGTGCCACCAGTGATTCCCGGACAGGGGGAGACAATCAGCCCCAGCATTTT.

This chain joins TRBV9 and TRBJ2-2, with D hard to call. V was shortened by 0 bases and J by 3 bases, with 15 bases between the two germline ends. The CDR3 length is 17 residues. Germline V gene sequence: CDR1 SGDLS, CDR2 YYNGEE. The DNA for the CDR3 is TGTGCCAGCAGCGTAGACTGGAGTGTGGTTGACACCGGGGAGCTGTTTTTT. Amino acids: CASSVDWSVVDTGELFF. Based on the CDR3 plus reference TRBV9 and TRBJ2-2, the full variable domain is DSGVTQTPKHLITATGQRVTLRCSPRSGDLSVYWYQQSLDQGLQFLIQYYNGEERAKGNILERFSAQQFPDLHSELNLSSLELGDSALYFCASSVDWSVVDTGELFFGEGSRLTVL.

The chain combines TRBV27 with TRBJ2-3; no clear D. V was shortened by 6 bases and J by 2 bases, with 9 bases between the two germline ends. This CDR3 spans 13 amino acids. Looked up from germline, CDR1 is MNHEY and CDR2 is SMNVEV (reference sequence). CDR3 nucleotides: TGTGCCAGCAGGAAAGGGAACACAGATACGCAGTATTTT. Protein sequence: CASRKGNTDTQYF.

This clonotype turned up a few times. The chain carries TRBV30 and TRBJ1-2; D remains ambiguous. The CDR3 sequence is 12 residues long. CDR1 and CDR2 from the germline V gene are GTSNPN and SVGIG (reference sequence). V gave up 0 bases and J gave up 8 bases, with 10 bases separating them. The CDR3 sequence is CAWSVGRVGYTF. Written as DNA, the CDR3 is TGTGCCTGGAGTGTAGGACGGGTGGGCTACACCTTC.

This sequence joins TRBV9 and TRBJ2-1, with a weak D call TRBD2 (6 bases). The CDR3 length is 14 residues. Germline CDR1 is SGDLS and CDR2 is YYNGEE. The germline V and J ends were trimmed by 8 bases and 3 bases, with 15 bases remaining between them. CDR3 in amino acids: CASSIARDYNEQFF. CDR3 sequence (DNA): TGTGCCAGTAGTATAGCGCGGGACTACAATGAGCAGTTCTTC.

The gene calls are TRBV20-1 and TRBJ2-3; D not certain. The germline V gene has CDR1 DFQATT and CDR2 SNEGSKA (reference sequence). The V and J ends lost 4 bases and 10 bases respectively, with 18 bases between them. The CDR3 loop spans 13 amino acids. The CDR3 here is CSATTSERSAQYF. DNA for the CDR3: TGCAGTGCTACGACCTCCGAGAGGTCGGCGCAGTATTTT.

The gene calls are TRBV21-1 and TRBJ1-5. TRBV21-1 constitutes a pseudogene. This CDR3 spans 14 amino acids. CDR3: CASSTRHPNQPQHF. CDR3 coding DNA: TGTGCCAGCAGCACCCGACATCCCAATCAGCCCCAGCATTTT.

V gene TRBV28 combines with J gene TRBJ2-7; possibly TRBD1 for D (6 bases). Trimming took 3 bases from V and 5 from J, leaving 14 bases between them. The CDR3 has 14 amino acids. Germline V CDR1 and CDR2: MDHEN, SYDVKM. CDR3 amino acids: CASSFDRSRNEQYF. In DNA form, the CDR3 reads TGTGCCAGCAGTTTCGACAGGTCTCGGAACGAGCAGTACTTC.

The V and J genes are TRBV6-4 and TRBJ2-1, with a possible D match to TRBD2 (6 bases). Trimming stripped 6 bases from V and 2 bases from J, with 11 bases between. The germline CDR1 and CDR2 sequences are MRHNA and SNTAGT. This CDR3 spans 14 amino acids. Written as DNA, the CDR3 is TGTGCCAGCAGCCCGGGGGTCCCCTACAATGAGCAGTTCTTC. It codes for CASSPGVPYNEQFF.

This clonotype has just a few counts. CDR3 region: CATTIGAAGLVIYF. For the CDR3, the DNA is TGTGCCACCACCATAGGGGCGGCCGGGTTGGTCATATATTTT. This sequence joins TRBV6-1 and TRBJ1-3, with D possibly TRBD1 on 5 matching bases. V shed 10 bases and J shed 12 bases, with 25 bases lying between them. The CDR3 length is 14 residues. Germline assignment: CDR1 MNHNS and CDR2 SASEGT.

The chain is built from TRBV7-2 and TRBJ1-2; 7 bases line up with TRBD1. The V and J ends lost 4 bases and 8 bases, in that order; junction bases with no gene match: 7. The CDR3 runs 13 residues. CDR1 is SGHTA and CDR2 is FQGNSA in the germline V gene. This CDR3 reads CASSSTGAGGYTF. In DNA, the CDR3 is TGTGCCAGCAGCTCCACAGGGGCCGGGGGCTACACCTTC.

With regard to this clonotype: One end of the junction does not line up with germline, which may come from a read error. The chain carries TRBV20-1 and TRBJ2-7; 10 bases fit TRBD2. Germline V CDR1 and CDR2: DFQATT, SNEGSKA (reference sequence). CDR3 length equals 14 residues. CDR3 nucleotide sequence: TGCAGTGCTTGGAGCGGGGGGGCCTCCCACGAGCAGTACTTC. Protein sequence: CSAWSGGASHEQYF.

CDR3 protein: CASSLSRGETQYF. The CDR3 DNA is TGTGCCAGCAGTTTGTCCAGGGGAGAGACCCAGTACTTC. The chain recombines TRBV12-3 or TRBV12-4 with TRBJ2-5; TRBD1 is a possible D gene (6 bases). CDR3 size: 13 residues. V was pared by 3 bases and J by 4 bases, with 9 bases between.

The rearrangement joins TRBV20-1 to TRBJ1-1; D is ambiguous. The germline V gene encodes CDR1 DFQATT and CDR2 SNEGSKA (reference sequence). The CDR3 sequence is 14 residues long. Trimming pared 0 bases from V and 5 bases from J, leaving 13 bases between. The CDR3 reads CSARDRRGGTEAFF. Here the CDR3 DNA reads TGCAGTGCTAGAGATCGTCGGGGTGGGACTGAAGCTTTCTTT.